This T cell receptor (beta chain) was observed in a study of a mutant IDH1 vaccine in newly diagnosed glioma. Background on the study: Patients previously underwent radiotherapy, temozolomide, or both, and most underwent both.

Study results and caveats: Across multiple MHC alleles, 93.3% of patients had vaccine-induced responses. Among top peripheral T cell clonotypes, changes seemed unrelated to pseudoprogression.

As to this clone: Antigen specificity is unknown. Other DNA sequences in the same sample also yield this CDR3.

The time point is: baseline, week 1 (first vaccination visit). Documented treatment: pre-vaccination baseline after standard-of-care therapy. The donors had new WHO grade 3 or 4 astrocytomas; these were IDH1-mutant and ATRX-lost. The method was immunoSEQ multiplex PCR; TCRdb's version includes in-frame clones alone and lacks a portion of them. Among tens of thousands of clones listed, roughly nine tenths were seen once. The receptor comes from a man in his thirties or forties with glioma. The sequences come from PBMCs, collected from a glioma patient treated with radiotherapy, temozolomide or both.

The CDR3 loop is CASSSYPGQGIDYTF. DNA for the CDR3: TGTGCCAGTAGTTCGTACCCGGGACAGGGTATAGACTACACCTTC. This sequence joins TRBV19 and TRBJ1-2, with 9 nucleotides matching TRBD1. This CDR3 has 15 residues. The V gene end was trimmed by 5 bases and the J gene end by 10 bases; junction bases not matched to a gene: 14. Germline-derived CDR1 and CDR2 are LNHDA and SQIVND (reference sequence).